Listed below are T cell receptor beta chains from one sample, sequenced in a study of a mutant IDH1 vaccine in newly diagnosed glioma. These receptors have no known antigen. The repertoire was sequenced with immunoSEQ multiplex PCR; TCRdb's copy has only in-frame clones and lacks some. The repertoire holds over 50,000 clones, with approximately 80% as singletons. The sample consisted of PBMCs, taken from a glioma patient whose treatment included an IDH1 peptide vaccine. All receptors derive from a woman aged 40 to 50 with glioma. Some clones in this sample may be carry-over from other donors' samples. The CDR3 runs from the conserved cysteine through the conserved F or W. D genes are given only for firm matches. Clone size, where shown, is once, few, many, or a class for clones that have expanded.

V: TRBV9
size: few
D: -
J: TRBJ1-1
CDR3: CASSVAEGGEAFF
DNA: TGTGCCAGCAGCGTAGCGGAGGGGGGGGAAGCTTTCTTT

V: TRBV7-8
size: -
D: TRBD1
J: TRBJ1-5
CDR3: CASSLRTGTPGVSNQPQHF
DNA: TGTGCCAGCAGCTTACGGACAGGGACTCCCGGAGTTAGCAATCAGCCCCAGCATTTT

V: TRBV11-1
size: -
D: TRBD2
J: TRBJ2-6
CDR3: CASPPERGDPSGANVLTF
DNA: TGTGCCAGCCCCCCTGAGCGGGGGGATCCCTCTGGGGCCAACGTCCTGACTTTC

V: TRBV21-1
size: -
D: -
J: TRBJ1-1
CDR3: CASSKVAVTCLEAFF
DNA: TGTGCCAGCAGCAAAGTAGCAGTGACCTGTTTGGAAGCTTTCTTT

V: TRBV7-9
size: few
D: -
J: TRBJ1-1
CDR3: CASSFNSARDTEAFF
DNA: TGTGCCAGCAGCTTCAACAGCGCCCGGGACACTGAAGCTTTCTTT

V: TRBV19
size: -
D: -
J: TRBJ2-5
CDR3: CASSIPGAMRGETQYF
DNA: TGTGCCAGTAGTATACCGGGGGCTATGCGTGGAGAGACCCAGTACTTC

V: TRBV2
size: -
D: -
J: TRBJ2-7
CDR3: CASKANQINYEQYF
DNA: TGTGCCAGCAAAGCTAACCAAATAAACTACGAGCAGTACTTC

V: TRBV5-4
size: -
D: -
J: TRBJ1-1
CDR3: CASSLAAEAFF
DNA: TGTGCCAGCAGCTTGGCGGCTGAAGCTTTCTTT

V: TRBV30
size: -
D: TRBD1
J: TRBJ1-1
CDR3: CAWTGGSPEAFF
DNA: TGTGCCTGGACAGGGGGCTCTCCTGAAGCTTTCTTT

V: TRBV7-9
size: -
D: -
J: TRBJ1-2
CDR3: CASSSLQNYGYTF
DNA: TGTGCCAGCAGCTCCCTCCAGAACTATGGCTACACCTTC

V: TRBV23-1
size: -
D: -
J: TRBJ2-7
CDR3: CASSRAGSSYEQYF
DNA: TGCGCCAGCAGTCGGGCCGGGAGCTCCTACGAGCAGTACTTC

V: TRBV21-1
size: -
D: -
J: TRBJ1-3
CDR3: CASSNKGRLSSGNTIYF
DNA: TGTGCCAGCAGCAATAAGGGACGACTCAGCTCTGGAAACACCATATATTTT

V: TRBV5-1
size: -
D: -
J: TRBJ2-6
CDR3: CASSLARASGANVLTF
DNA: TGCGCCAGCAGCTTGGCCCGGGCCTCTGGGGCCAACGTCCTGACTTTC

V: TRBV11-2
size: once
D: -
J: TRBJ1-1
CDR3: CASSLDSEAFF
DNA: TGTGCCAGCAGCTTAGACTCTGAAGCTTTCTTT

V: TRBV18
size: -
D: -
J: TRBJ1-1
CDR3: CASSPPLRTNTEAFF
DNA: TGTGCCAGCTCACCACCGCTACGGACGAACACTGAAGCTTTCTTT

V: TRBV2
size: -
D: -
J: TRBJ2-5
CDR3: CASGDVGETQYF
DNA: TGTGCCAGCGGGGACGTCGGGGAGACCCAGTACTTC

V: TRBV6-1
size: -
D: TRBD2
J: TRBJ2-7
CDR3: CASSDLPGGPNEQYF
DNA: TGTGCCAGCAGTGACCTGCCGGGGGGGCCGAACGAGCAGTACTTC

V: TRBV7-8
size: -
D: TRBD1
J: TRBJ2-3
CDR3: CASSETGWGGTDTQYF
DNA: TGTGCCAGCAGCGAGACAGGGTGGGGTGGCACAGATACGCAGTATTTT

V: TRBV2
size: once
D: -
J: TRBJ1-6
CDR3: CASSENGGSPLHF
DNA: TGTGCCAGCAGTGAGAACGGGGGGTCACCCCTCCACTTT

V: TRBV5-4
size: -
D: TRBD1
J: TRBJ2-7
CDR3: CASSTSRTGGAYEQYF
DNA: TGTGCCAGCAGCACGTCCCGGACAGGGGGAGCCTACGAGCAGTACTTC

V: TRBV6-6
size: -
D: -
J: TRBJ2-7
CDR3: CASSYSMRWDEQYF
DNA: TGTGCCAGCAGTTACTCAATGAGGTGGGACGAGCAGTACTTC

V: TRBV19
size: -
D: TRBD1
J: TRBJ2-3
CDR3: CASSDRGGQDTQYF
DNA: TGTGCCAGTTCCGACAGGGGGGGGCAAGATACGCAGTATTTT

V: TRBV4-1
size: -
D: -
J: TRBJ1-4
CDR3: CASSASAEKLFF
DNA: TGCGCCAGCAGCGCCTCCGCCGAAAAACTGTTTTTT

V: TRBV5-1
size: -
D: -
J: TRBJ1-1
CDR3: CASSGAGTMNTEAFF
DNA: TGCGCCAGCAGCGGGGCCGGGACCATGAACACTGAAGCTTTCTTT

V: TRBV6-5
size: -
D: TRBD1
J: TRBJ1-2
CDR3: CASSYTTGGYTF
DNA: TGTGCCAGCAGTTACACGACAGGGGGCTACACCTTC

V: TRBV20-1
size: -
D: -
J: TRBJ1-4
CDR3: CSARDDPSWFF
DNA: TGCAGTGCTAGAGATGACCCCTCATGGTTTTTT

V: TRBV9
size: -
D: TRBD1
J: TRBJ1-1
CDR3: CASSDSGGGQGRRSTEAFF
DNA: TGTGCCAGCAGCGATAGTGGGGGTGGACAGGGTCGGAGGAGCACTGAAGCTTTCTTT

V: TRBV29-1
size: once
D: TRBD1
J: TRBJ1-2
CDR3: CSIRQGGYGYTF
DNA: TGCAGCATTAGACAGGGCGGCTATGGCTACACCTTC

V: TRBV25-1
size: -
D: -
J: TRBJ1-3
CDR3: CASTPGEPGNTIYF
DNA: TGTGCCAGCACCCCCGGGGAACCTGGAAACACCATATACTTT

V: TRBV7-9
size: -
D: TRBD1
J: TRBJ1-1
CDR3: CASSYASGGTEAFF
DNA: TGTGCCAGCAGCTACGCCTCAGGGGGCACTGAAGCTTTCTTT

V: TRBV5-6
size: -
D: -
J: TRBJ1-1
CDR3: CASSPGDLEAFF
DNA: TGTGCCAGCAGCCCCGGGGATCTTGAAGCTTTCTTT

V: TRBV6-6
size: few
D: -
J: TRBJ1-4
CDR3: CASSSPLRYKLFF
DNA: TGTGCCAGCAGTTCCCCCTTAAGGTATAAACTGTTTTTT

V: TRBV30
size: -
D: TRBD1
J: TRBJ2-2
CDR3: CAWSVEADRGTGELFF
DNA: TGTGCCTGGAGTGTGGAAGCGGACAGGGGAACCGGGGAGCTGTTTTTT

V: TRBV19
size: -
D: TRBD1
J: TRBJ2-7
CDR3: CASSVTGGYSYEQYF
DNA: TGTGCCAGTAGCGTAACAGGGGGGTACTCCTACGAGCAGTACTTC

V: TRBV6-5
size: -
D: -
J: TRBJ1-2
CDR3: CASSYAGRGLGYTF
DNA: TGTGCCAGCAGTTACGCGGGTCGTGGTTTGGGCTACACCTTC

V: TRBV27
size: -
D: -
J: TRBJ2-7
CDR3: CASQRTGGYEQYF
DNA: TGTGCCAGTCAGCGGACGGGCGGCTACGAGCAGTACTTC

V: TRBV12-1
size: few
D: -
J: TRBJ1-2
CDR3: CASSQPGQGNYGYTF
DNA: TGTGCCAGCAGCCAACCGGGACAGGGGAACTATGGCTACACCTTC

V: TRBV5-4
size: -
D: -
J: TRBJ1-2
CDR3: CASSLGGSDYGYTF
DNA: TGTGCCAGCAGCTTGGGGGGGTCGGACTATGGCTACACCTTC

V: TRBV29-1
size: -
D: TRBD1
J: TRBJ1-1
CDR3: CSVVTGDRGGTEAFF
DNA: TGCAGCGTTGTAACGGGGGACAGGGGTGGAACTGAAGCTTTCTTT

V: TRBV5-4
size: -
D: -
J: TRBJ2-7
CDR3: CASSYSRGYEQYF
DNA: TGTGCCAGCAGCTATAGCAGGGGTTACGAGCAGTACTTC

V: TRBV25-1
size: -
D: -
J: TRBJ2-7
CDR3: CASSEAAVSSYEQYF
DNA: TGTGCCAGCAGTGAAGCCGCGGTAAGCTCCTACGAGCAGTACTTC

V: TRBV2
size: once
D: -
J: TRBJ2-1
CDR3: CASTDSDLYNEQFF
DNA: TGTGCCAGCACGGACTCTGACCTCTACAATGAGCAGTTCTTC

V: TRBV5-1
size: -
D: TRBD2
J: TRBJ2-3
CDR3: CASEAGGYTDTQYF
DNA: TGCGCCAGCGAGGCGGGGGGATACACAGATACGCAGTATTTT

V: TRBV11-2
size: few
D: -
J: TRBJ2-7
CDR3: CASSLDPGQGGHEQYF
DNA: TGTGCCAGCAGCTTAGATCCCGGGCAGGGGGGCCACGAGCAGTACTTC

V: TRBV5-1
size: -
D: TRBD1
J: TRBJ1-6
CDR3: CASTLGQGSSPLHF
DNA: TGCGCCAGCACCCTAGGACAGGGAAGCTCACCCCTCCACTTT

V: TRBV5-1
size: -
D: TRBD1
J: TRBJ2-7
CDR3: CASTGQDYEQYF
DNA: TGCGCCAGCACGGGACAGGACTACGAGCAGTACTTC

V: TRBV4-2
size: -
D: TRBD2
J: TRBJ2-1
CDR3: CASSQDLRRGGGNEQFF
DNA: TGTGCCAGCAGCCAAGATCTCAGGCGGGGGGGAGGCAATGAGCAGTTCTTC

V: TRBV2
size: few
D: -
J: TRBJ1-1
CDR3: CASCQDGRVTEAFF
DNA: TGTGCCAGCTGTCAGGACGGGCGAGTCACTGAAGCTTTCTTT

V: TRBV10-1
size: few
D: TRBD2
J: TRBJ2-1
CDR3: CASSKLTSGVNEQFF
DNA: TGCGCCAGCAGTAAGCTGACTAGCGGGGTAAATGAGCAGTTCTTC

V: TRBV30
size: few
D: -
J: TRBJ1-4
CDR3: CAWSDGPLNEKLFF
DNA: TGTGCCTGGAGTGACGGTCCCCTTAATGAAAAACTGTTTTTT

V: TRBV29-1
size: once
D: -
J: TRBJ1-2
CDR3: CSVSENYGYTF
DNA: TGCAGCGTTTCCGAAAACTATGGCTACACCTTC

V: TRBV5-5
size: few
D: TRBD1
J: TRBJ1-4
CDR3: CASSLGQGALTNEKLFF
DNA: TGTGCCAGCAGCTTGGGACAGGGGGCACTGACTAATGAAAAACTGTTTTTT

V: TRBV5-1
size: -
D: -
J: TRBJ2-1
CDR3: CASSPGTYNEQFF
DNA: TGCGCCAGCAGCCCCGGGACTTACAATGAGCAGTTCTTC

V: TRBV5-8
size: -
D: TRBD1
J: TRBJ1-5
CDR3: CASSQFIRDRALQPQHF
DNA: TGTGCCAGCAGCCAATTCATCCGGGACAGGGCTTTGCAGCCCCAGCATTTT

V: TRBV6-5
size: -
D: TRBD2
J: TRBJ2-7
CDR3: CASSYFAGGTYEQYF
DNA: TGTGCCAGCAGTTACTTCGCGGGGGGCACCTACGAGCAGTACTTC